The 7 T cell receptor beta chains presented below share a single source sample, sequenced in a study of tumor-infiltrating lymphocytes in oesophageal squamous cell carcinoma. TCRdb reanalysed the PCR reads using MiXCR and keeps one entry per CDR3 protein. The sample shows about 20,000 distinct CDR3 sequences, around 40% of them seen only once. The sample was blood. The receptors stem from a male donor with esophageal squamous cell carcinoma.

Concerning this clonotype itself: Since the CDR3 does not end with the conserved phenylalanine or tryptophan, this likely comes from a read error. The DNA is omitted, as the CDR3 cannot be located on it reliably, and the CDR3 follows TCRdb's listing. J is TRBJ2-3 and V is TRBV7-2; TRBD1 is the table's D call, not checked against the DNA. Including both end residues, the CDR3 is 18 amino acids long. Germline loops: CDR1 SGHTA, CDR2 FQGNSA. CDR3: CASSLAAGEPYNEQFFGS.

The sample holds one count of this clonotype. This rearrangement joins TRBV11-2 to TRBJ2-6; D remains ambiguous. Germline V lookup: CDR1 SGHAT, CDR2 FQNNGV. This CDR3 is built from 15 residues. V lost 5 bases, J lost 4 bases, and 12 bases lay in between. The CDR3 loop is CASSNWAAGANVLTF. The DNA for the CDR3 is TGTGCCAGCAGCAACTGGGCCGCCGGGGCCAACGTCCTGACTTTC.

This clonotype occurred a few times. At one end the junction does not follow the germline gene, possibly because of a read error. J is TRBJ2-3 and V is TRBV6-5; D gene ambiguous. The CDR3 totals 13 residues. In germline, CDR1 is MNHEY, CDR2 SVGAGI. The CDR3 loop reads CASSYSDTETQYF. The CDR3, as DNA: TGTGCCAGCAGTTACTCGGATACAGAAACGCAGTATTTT.

Only one count was recorded for this clonotype. The chain uses TRBV12-3 or TRBV12-4 and TRBJ2-1; 12 nucleotides align to TRBD2. The end of the DNA is better explained by TRBJ2-7, so the J call may be wrong. The CDR3 runs 15 residues. Written as DNA, the CDR3 is TGTGCCAGCAGCACGACTAGCGGGAGTGTCTACGAGCAGTACTTC. Protein product: CASSTTSGSVYEQYF.

At least ten counts were recorded for this clonotype. V usage is TRBV6-1 and J usage is TRBJ2-7, with D tentatively TRBD2 (6 bases). Deletions cut 5 bases from V and 2 bases from J, with 16 bases between. CDR1 is MNHNS, CDR2 SASEGT, per germline. This CDR3 contains 15 residues. The CDR3 DNA follows: TGTGCCAGCAGTTCTAGCGCGATAACCACCTACGAGCAGTACTTC. Amino acids: CASSSSAITTYEQYF.

This clonotype was counted between two and nine times. The chain combines TRBV28 with TRBJ2-3, with D maybe TRBD2 (5 bases). The germline V gene has CDR1 MDHEN and CDR2 SYDVKM. The CDR3 has 14 residues. V lost 5 bases to trimming and J lost 10 bases, with 19 bases between them. The CDR3 loop is CASSPGLARGAQYF. CDR3 nucleotide sequence: TGTGCCAGCAGTCCCGGCTTAGCCCGGGGAGCGCAGTATTTT. The complete variable domain, with remaining parts taken from reference TRBV28 and TRBJ2-3, reads DVKVTQSSRYLVKRTGEKVFLECVQDMDHENMFWYRQDPGLGLRLIYFSYDVKMKEKGDIPEGYSVSREKKERFSLILESASTNQTSMYLCASSPGLARGAQYFGPGTRLTVL.

The sample holds one count of this clonotype. The chain uses TRBV10-3 and TRBJ2-6; D possibly corresponds to TRBD2 (6 bases). The DNA end is more similar to TRBJ2-7, so the J call may be wrong. The germline V gene has CDR1 ENHRY and CDR2 SYGVKD. The CDR3 contains 15 residues. CDR3 sequence reads: CAISASGTLYYEQYF. In DNA, the CDR3 is TGTGCCATCAGTGCCTCCGGGACTCTTTACTACGAGCAGTACTTC.